These 15 T cell receptor beta chains originate from one sample sequenced in a study of PD-L1 blockade in urothelial cancer. TCRdb's copy holds only in-frame clones and misses some; the assay was immunoSEQ multiplex PCR. The repertoire holds some 79,000 clones, with around 76% as singletons. Source: PBMCs, taken around atezolizumab (anti-PD-L1) treatment. These receptors all come from a man between 65 and 85 years old with urothelial cancer.

The V call is TRBV9, the J call TRBJ2-7, with 11 bases matching TRBD2. In germline, CDR1 is SGDLS, CDR2 YYNGEE. The ends lost 0 bases at V and 2 bases at J; junction bases unmatched: 4. This CDR3 has 16 residues. CDR3 in amino acids: CASSVGGTSGTYEQYF. As DNA, the CDR3 is TGTGCCAGCAGCGTAGGAGGGACTAGCGGTACCTACGAGCAGTACTTC.

This clone was seen a single time. The rearrangement uses TRBV5-1 and TRBJ1-4, with D uncertain. V was shortened by 2 bases and J by 6 bases, with 11 bases between the two germline ends. CDR1 is SGHRS and CDR2 is YFSETQ in the germline V gene. The CDR3 covers 14 residues. The CDR3 loop reads CASSLDGGDEKLFF. Here the CDR3 DNA reads TGCGCCAGCAGCTTAGACGGCGGCGATGAAAAACTGTTTTTT.

This clone was picked up a small number of times. The same CDR3 also results from other DNA sequences found in this sample. This rearrangement joins TRBV5-6 to TRBJ1-2; D gene ambiguous. V lost 4 bases and J lost 3, with 10 bases in between. Germline V gene sequence: CDR1 SGHDT, CDR2 YYEEEE. The CDR3 covers 13 residues. CDR3 DNA sequence: TGTGCCAGCAGCCCTGACATTTACTATGGCTACACCTTC. Translation: CASSPDIYYGYTF.

As DNA, the CDR3 is TGCGCCAGCAGCCAAGTACTAGAACAGGAGCAGTTCTTC. The encoded protein is CASSQVLEQEQFF. This chain uses TRBV4-1 with TRBJ2-1; the D gene is possibly TRBD2 (5 bases). Germline-derived CDR1 and CDR2 are MGHRA and YSYEKL. The V gene lost 1 base and the J gene lost 10 bases, with 11 bases spanning the gap. The CDR3 is 13 residues long.

This clone was detected only a few times. The chain has TRBV27 and TRBJ1-5, with TRBD1 matching 8 bases. Germline V gene sequence: CDR1 MNHEY, CDR2 SMNVEV (reference sequence). This CDR3 has 14 amino acids. J was trimmed by 9 bases and V by 4 bases; bases with no gene match: 8. CDR3 amino acids: CASSYDRGVGPQHF. Here the CDR3 DNA reads TGTGCCAGCAGTTACGACAGGGGCGTAGGGCCCCAGCATTTT.

On this clone itself: The same CDR3 also results from other DNA sequences found in this sample. The chain recombines TRBV5-1 with TRBJ1-1; 7 bases map to TRBD1. The CDR3 is 14 amino acids. Germline V lookup: CDR1 SGHRS, CDR2 YFSETQ. Germline trimming cut 4 bases from V and 1 base from J; bases unmatched to any gene: 4. The chain's CDR3 is CASSPGTANTEAFF. The CDR3 region has the DNA TGCGCCAGCAGCCCTGGGACAGCGAACACTGAAGCTTTCTTT.

The chain links TRBV5-4 to TRBJ2-7; TRBD2 matches at 9 bases. CDR3 length: 15 residues. Germline V gene data show CDR1 as SGHNT and CDR2 as YYREEE (reference sequence). V trimming: 0 bases; J trimming: 0 bases; junction bases outside the gene matches: 1. The CDR3 loop reads CASSLGGGASYEQYF. The CDR3 region has the DNA TGTGCCAGCAGCTTGGGCGGGGGGGCCTCCTACGAGCAGTACTTC.

V gene TRBV5-4 combines with J gene TRBJ2-7; tentative D call: TRBD1 (6 bases). V shed 1 base and J shed 4 bases, with 9 bases lying between them. The CDR3 runs 13 residues. Germline V lookup: CDR1 SGHNT, CDR2 YYREEE (reference sequence). The CDR3 nucleotides read TGTGCCAGCAGCTTGCGGGACAAATACGAGCAGTACTTC. This sequence encodes CASSLRDKYEQYF.

This chain connects TRBV9 to TRBJ2-5; 10 bases agree with TRBD2. The CDR3 is 15 amino acids. J gave up 4 bases and V 0 bases, and 3 bases lay outside the gene matches. In germline, CDR1 is SGDLS, CDR2 YYNGEE. CDR3 DNA sequence: TGTGCCAGCAGCGTAGAAGCGGGAGGGCGAGAGACCCAGTACTTC. It specifies CASSVEAGGRETQYF.

This chain joins TRBV10-1 and TRBJ1-2; TRBD1 might be the D (5 bases). The CDR3 runs 13 residues. V was pared by 6 bases and J by 2 bases, with 10 bases between. Germline loops: CDR1 WNHNN, CDR2 SYGVQD (reference sequence). The CDR3 nucleotides read TGCGCCAGCAGAGATACAGGAAACTATGGCTACACCTTC. Its protein product is CASRDTGNYGYTF.

The chain combines TRBV19 with TRBJ1-5; D is perhaps TRBD1 (6 bases). The CDR3 runs to 14 residues. Germline V gene sequence: CDR1 LNHDA, CDR2 SQIVND (reference sequence). Trimming removed 9 bases at V and 4 bases at J, with 16 bases between. CDR3 in DNA: TGTGCCAGCTCCACAGGGTATGAAAATCAGCCCCAGCATTTT. Protein: CASSTGYENQPQHF.

The chain recombines TRBV30 with TRBJ2-5; TRBD2 aligns across 13 bases. The length of the CDR3 is 15 residues. Germline V lookup: CDR1 GTSNPN, CDR2 SVGIG (reference sequence). The V and J ends lost 5 bases and 3 bases, in that order; junction bases with no gene match: 6. Here the CDR3 reads CAWAQGLAGKETQYF. The CDR3 coding sequence is TGTGCCTGGGCTCAGGGACTAGCGGGAAAAGAGACCCAGTACTTC. Full variable domain (remainder filled in from reference TRBV30 and TRBJ2-5): SQTIHQWPATLVQPVGSPLSLECTVEGTSNPNLYWYRQAAGRGLQLLFYSVGIGQISSEVPQNLSASRPQDRQFILSSKKLLLSDSGFYLCAWAQGLAGKETQYFGPGTRLLVL.

Only one count was recorded for this clone. DNA for the CDR3: TGTGCCAGCAGCTTGAGGACTCCAGGAGGAGAGCAGTTCTTC. Protein: CASSLRTPGGEQFF. This chain links TRBV5-5 with TRBJ2-1; perhaps TRBD2 as D (5 bases). V gave up 1 base and J gave up 10 bases, with 15 bases separating them. CDR1 and CDR2 from the germline V gene are SGHKS and YYEKEE (reference sequence). CDR3 length: 14 residues.

The J gene is TRBJ1-1, the V gene TRBV2; 9 bases agree with TRBD1. Germline V gives CDR1 SNHLY, CDR2 FYNNEI. V lost 4 bases, J lost 0 bases, and 3 bases stayed unmatched. CDR3 length: 15 amino acids. CDR3 nucleotides: TGTGCCAGCAGTGTACAGGGGGCACTGAACACTGAAGCTTTCTTT. This encodes CASSVQGALNTEAFF.

Details on this clone: The identical CDR3 is also encoded by other nucleotide sequences in the sample. This chain connects TRBV7-9 to TRBJ2-5; a weak D match, TRBD1 (6 bases). The V gene lost 1 base and the J gene lost 2 bases, with 8 bases spanning the gap. The CDR3 has 14 residues. Looked up from germline, CDR1 is SEHNR and CDR2 is FQNEAQ (reference sequence). The CDR3 here is CASSLGTEQETQYF. DNA for the CDR3: TGTGCCAGCAGCTTAGGGACAGAGCAAGAGACCCAGTACTTC.